The following is a T cell receptor beta chain sequence with its context. There is no known antigen for this receptor. No base quality information exists; no much larger clone differs at one position. TCRbeta CDR3 regions were amplified from genomic DNA by means of the immunoSEQ Assay, a bias-controlled multiplex PCR. As for the original processing: Nucleated cell counts per sample were estimated from amplification of reference gene primers within the assay. Sequence reads were collapsed and filtered to measure the absolute abundance of every unique TCRbeta CDR3 rearrangement. For each sample, productive Simpson clonality was calculated as the square root of Simpson's diversity index across productive rearrangements. Here the immuneACCESS table is served through TCRdb, limited to in-frame sequences with V and J called. Missing clones are a known gap in these copies; in checked studies unresolved V genes cover under half, and the rest lacks a known reason. V, J and clone size are taken as reported in that table, and D and trimming were inferred from the DNA itself. This sample has around 150,000 clones in its table, and 87% of those were observed once. The biggest ten clones account for over 2% of the sample.

Based on the germline V gene (reference sequence), the CDR1 and CDR2 sequences are SEHNR and FQNEAQ. The CDR3 runs 12 amino acids, cysteine and phenylalanine included. Of the read, only the CDR3 DNA is kept; its 36 bases are in frame from base 1. Trimming removed 4 bases from V and 5 bases from J, leaving 9 bases between the germline ends. This record belongs to a study of blood T cell repertoires in COVID-19 (dated by TCRdb to about 2020). The study in broad terms: Collaborator samples came from the United States, Italy and Spain and covered acute and convalescent phases of COVID-19. The dataset comprised deeply sampled blood TCRbeta repertoires from subjects exposed to, actively infected with, or recovered from COVID-19. The samples were drawn from the first 160 participants of the ongoing ImmuneRACE study and from 1,254 subjects provided by 6 global collaborators. Where available, HLA class I and class II types were obtained from metadata supplied by the sample provider rather than from assay-based typing. Sample metadata almost always included a de-identified subject ID, COVID-19 status, age in years and sex. The material from the prospective study consisted of cDNA or gDNA derived from T cells, B-cell-depleted T cells, or PBMCs. A freely available public database, intended as a resource for researchers studying the immune response to SARS-CoV-2, is where the repertoires were released. The investigation overall reported the following: The quantity of clinical and demographic metadata differed by source and by participant and was supplied without curation.

Collaborating institutions collected whole blood in K2EDTA tubes following their own protocols. For TCRbeta analysis, collaborators shipped samples as frozen whole blood, isolated PBMCs, or DNA extracted from either of those sample types. The sequenced material came from peripheral blood. The chain was built from TRBV7-9 and TRBJ2-7, with the D gene call left open. The source of this sequence is a man over 45 with active COVID-19. The CDR3: CASSSPRDEQYF. The DNA sequence reads TGTGCCAGCAGCTCCCCCCGGGACGAGCAGTACTTC. Where the CDR3 stops, the reference TRBV7-9 and TRBJ2-7 genes take over; the full variable domain is DTGVSQNPRHKITKRGQNVTFRCDPISEHNRLYWYRQTLGQGPEFLTYFQNEAQLEKSRLLSDRFSAERPKGSFSTLEIQRTEQGDSAMYLCASSSPRDEQYFGPGTRLTVT.